This entry features one T cell receptor (beta chain) sequence. The antigen is undetermined. This sample is drawn from a study of T cells expressing NK-cell markers. Study-wide results and caveats: Where a handful of donors were concerned, these clonotypes also led the CD3+CD56-NKG2C+ fraction.

Each CDR3 protein gets one entry in TCRdb, which reprocessed the 5' RACE reads and gives no DNA. The sample features about 260,000 distinct CDR3 sequences, with roughly 4.2% in its top ten. The germline gives CDR1 GTSNPN, CDR2 SVGIG (reference sequence). The CDR3 consists of 14 residues. The TCR originated in a woman between 18 and 69 years old in good health. Material: blood T cells: a sorted CD56 or NKG2C T cell subset, CD4+ or CD8+ T cells, or bulk PBMC T cells (not recorded which). The chain couples TRBV30 to TRBJ2-7; TCRdb calls TRBD2, which cannot be checked without DNA. The CDR3 reads CAWSPGLASYEQYF.